Listed below are T cell receptor beta chains from one sample, sequenced in a study of blood T cell repertoires in COVID-19. Data came from immunoSEQ multiplex PCR; TCRdb stores just in-frame clones and leaves some out. The sample contains roughly 230,000 clones, 80% to 90% of which appear only once. The sample was peripheral blood. The receptors originated from an elderly woman with COVID-19, enrolled during active disease. Each CDR3 is given with its conserved first and last residue. The order of the fields is V gene, D gene, clone size, J gene, CDR3 DNA, CDR3 protein. A D gene is named only where the DNA matches it firmly. Clone size is shown for a subset of rows, as once, few, many or a class of expanded clone.

TRBV18	.	.	TRBJ1-1	TGTGCCAGCTCTCTCATGCAGGTCGCCGAGAACACTGAAGCTTTCTTT	CASSLMQVAENTEAFF
TRBV28	.	.	TRBJ1-4	TGTGCCAGCGGATATTTTATAGGGGTAACTGAAAAACTGTTTTTT	CASGYFIGVTEKLFF
TRBV18	.	.	TRBJ1-6	TGTGCCAGCTCACCATCAACCGGGGAATTGAGCAGCTCCTATAATTCACCCCTCCACTTT	CASSPSTGELSSSYNSPLHF
TRBV3-1/TRBV3-2	TRBD1	.	TRBJ2-1	TGTGCCAGCAGGCAAACAGGGGTTGGTACCAATGAGCAGTTCTTC	CASRQTGVGTNEQFF
TRBV6-5	TRBD1	.	TRBJ2-2	TGTGCCAGCAGCCTAGGGACAGCTAGCACCGGGGAGCTGTTTTTT	CASSLGTASTGELFF
TRBV5-1	TRBD2	.	TRBJ2-2	TGCGCCAGCAGCTCTAGCGGGGCGAACACCGGGGAGCTGTTTTTT	CASSSSGANTGELFF
TRBV5-6	.	.	TRBJ2-1	TGTGCCAGCAGCCCCCGGTCGGGGAGGTACAATGAGCAGTTCTTC	CASSPRSGRYNEQFF
TRBV21-1	.	few	TRBJ2-3	TGTGCCAGTTTCTTGACTGGCACAGATACGCAGTATTTT	CASFLTGTDTQYF
TRBV5-1	TRBD1	.	TRBJ1-3	TGCGCCAGCAGCCCCGACAGGGCTGGAAACACCATATATTTT	CASSPDRAGNTIYF
TRBV7-9	TRBD1	.	TRBJ1-2	TGTGCCAGCAGCTATGGAGGTGGAGGACAGGGGGCAATTGGCTACACCTTC	CASSYGGGGQGAIGYTF
TRBV28	TRBD1	.	TRBJ1-1	TGTGCCAGCAGGTTTCCGGGGACAGGGAGGACTGAAGCTTTCTTT	CASRFPGTGRTEAFF
TRBV5-1	.	.	TRBJ1-6	TGCGCCAGCAGCTTGGGGAGTTCACCCCTCCACTTT	CASSLGSSPLHF
TRBV2	TRBD1	.	TRBJ2-3	TGTGCCAGCGGCCGGGACAGTAGCACAGATACGCAGTATTTT	CASGRDSSTDTQYF
TRBV10-3	.	.	TRBJ1-5	TGTGCCATCCGAGACAGATTCAATCAGCCCCAGCATTTT	CAIRDRFNQPQHF
TRBV4-2	.	.	TRBJ1-1	TGTGCCAGCAGCCCCGCGATCAGGGGCATGAACACTGAAGCTTTCTTT	CASSPAIRGMNTEAFF
TRBV6-6	TRBD1	once	TRBJ2-2	TGTGCCAGCAGTTCCAAGGACAGGGGGCGCCCCGGGGAGCTGTTTTTT	CASSSKDRGRPGELFF
TRBV27	TRBD1	few	TRBJ1-1	TGTGCCAGCAATAACAACAGGGGGAACACTGAAGCTTTCTTT	CASNNNRGNTEAFF
TRBV10-3	TRBD1	.	TRBJ1-1	TGTGCCATCAGTGGGACAGGGGGGAACACTGAAGCTTTCTTT	CAISGTGGNTEAFF
TRBV5-1	.	.	TRBJ1-2	TGCGCCAGCAGCTCTGAAGGGAGTTTTGGGTATGGCTACACCTTC	CASSSEGSFGYGYTF
TRBV11-2	TRBD1	.	TRBJ1-5	TGTGCCAGCAGCTTAGGGACAGGTCCCCAGCATTTT	CASSLGTGPQHF
TRBV6-1	.	.	TRBJ2-5	TGTGCCAGCAGTGAAGTCGGGATAGTTCGGACCCAGTACTTC	CASSEVGIVRTQYF
TRBV6-5	TRBD1	.	TRBJ2-5	TGTGCCAGCAGCAGGACAGGGAACCAAGAGACCCAGTACTTC	CASSRTGNQETQYF
TRBV6-2/TRBV6-3	TRBD2	.	TRBJ2-1	TGTGCCAGTAGCGGGGGCCAATACAATGAGCAGTTCTTC	CASSGGQYNEQFF
TRBV7-2	TRBD1	.	TRBJ1-2	TGTGCCAGCAGCTTAGTAGGACAGGGGACGGAGGGCTACACCTTC	CASSLVGQGTEGYTF
TRBV4-1	TRBD1	.	TRBJ1-4	TGCGCCAGCAGCCAAGCCGGGACAGGGCTCCCCCTGGGTGAAAAACTGTTTTTT	CASSQAGTGLPLGEKLFF
TRBV4-1	.	.	TRBJ2-2	TGCGCCAGCAGCCAATCGAGGGGGGGGAACACCGGGGAGCTGTTTTTT	CASSQSRGGNTGELFF
TRBV19	.	.	TRBJ2-1	TGTGCCAGTAGTCGGCTAGCAAACTCCTACAATGAGCAGTTCTTC	CASSRLANSYNEQFF
TRBV28	TRBD2	.	TRBJ2-3	TGTGCCAGCAGAGAGCAGCGGGGGGGCCGAGTTCCAGATACGCAGTATTTT	CASREQRGGRVPDTQYF
TRBV28	TRBD1	.	TRBJ2-1	TGTGCCAGCAGTCTACGGACAGGGGGACCCTACAATGAGCAGTTCTTC	CASSLRTGGPYNEQFF
TRBV20-1	.	.	TRBJ2-5	TGCAGTGCTAGAGTTATAGAGACCCAGTACTTC	CSARVIETQYF
TRBV9	TRBD2	.	TRBJ2-7	TGTGCCAGCAGCGTAGCTAGCGGGATCTCCTACGAGCAGTACTTC	CASSVASGISYEQYF
TRBV3-1/TRBV3-2	.	.	TRBJ1-2	TGTGCCAGCAGCCAAGATAGCTACGACCGCCACGGCTACACCTTC	CASSQDSYDRHGYTF
TRBV27	TRBD1	.	TRBJ1-3	TGTGCCAGCAGGACGGGACAGGGGATGGGAAACACCATATATTTT	CASRTGQGMGNTIYF
TRBV2	.	.	TRBJ2-5	TGTGCCAGCAGTAGGCAGGGGTTTGAGACCCAGTACTTC	CASSRQGFETQYF
TRBV10-3	.	.	TRBJ2-3	TGTGCCATCAGTGAGGGGGCTAGCACAGATACGCAGTATTTT	CAISEGASTDTQYF
TRBV7-3	.	.	TRBJ1-2	TGTGCCAGCAGCTTAGACTTCAGGGCCGACTATGGCTACACCTTC	CASSLDFRADYGYTF
TRBV4-1	TRBD1	.	TRBJ1-2	TGCGCCAGCAGCCAAGATCCCGGGACAGGGACTGACTATGGCTACACCTTC	CASSQDPGTGTDYGYTF
TRBV30	.	.	TRBJ2-3	TGTGCCTGGACGAGCGGACTGAGCACAGATACGCAGTATTTT	CAWTSGLSTDTQYF
TRBV11-2	.	few	TRBJ2-1	TGTGCCAGCAGCACGGGGGCCTACAATGAGCAGTTCTTC	CASSTGAYNEQFF
TRBV27	.	.	TRBJ2-5	TGTGCCAGCAGTTATTGGGCAGGCCAAGAGACCCAGTACTTC	CASSYWAGQETQYF
TRBV5-1	.	.	TRBJ1-4	TGCGCCAGCAGCTTGCGTTCTGCAACTAATGAAAAACTGTTTTTT	CASSLRSATNEKLFF
TRBV10-3	.	.	TRBJ1-1	TGTGCCATCAGTGAGACCCAGGACATGAACACTGAAGCTTTCTTT	CAISETQDMNTEAFF
TRBV30	TRBD2	few	TRBJ2-7	TGTGCCTGGAGTGGGGGGGGCGAGCAGTACTTC	CAWSGGGEQYF
TRBV18	TRBD1	few	TRBJ2-7	TGTGCCAGCTCACCAGGGGGACAGCCAAACTACGAGCAGTACTTC	CASSPGGQPNYEQYF
TRBV12-3/TRBV12-4	.	.	TRBJ2-1	TGTGCCAGCAGTGCGGGGGCTTACAATGAGCAGTTCTTC	CASSAGAYNEQFF